This T cell receptor beta chain was observed in a study of T cell clonality in common variable immunodeficiency. This clone was seen repeatedly, ten times or more. The read ends 3 residues shy of where the CDR3 ends; the end is completed using the germline J gene. TCRdb's table, derived via immunoSEQ multiplex PCR, lists solely in-frame clones and lacks some. The repertoire consists of about 39,000 clones, none detected only once. The V gene lost 4 bases and the J gene lost 0 bases, with 7 bases spanning the gap. The germline V gene has CDR1 MDHEN and CDR2 SYDVKM. CDR3 length equals 15 residues. Both groups were predominantly of Caucasian heritage.

This TCR was sampled from a person between 18 and 70 years old in good health. The specimen was peripheral blood mononuclear cells. J is TRBJ2-6 and V is TRBV28; maybe TRBD1 (6 bases). The part of the CDR3 DNA that was read is TGTGCCAGCAGTTCAGGGGCCTCTGGGGCCAACGTC. Translation gives CASSSGASGANV. The entire CDR3 reads CASSSGASGANVLTF. The full variable domain, completed using reference TRBV28 and TRBJ2-6, is DVKVTQSSRYLVKRTGEKVFLECVQDMDHENMFWYRQDPGLGLRLIYFSYDVKMKEKGDIPEGYSVSREKKERFSLILESASTNQTSMYLCASSSGASGANVLTFGAGSRLTVL.